This entry lists 10 T cell receptor beta chains sequenced from one sample in a study of blood T cell repertoires in COVID-19. Measured with immunoSEQ multiplex PCR; TCRdb has only the in-frame clones, and not every one. This table has a few hundred thousand clones, roughly nine tenths appearing once. Material for sequencing was PBMCs or T cells enriched from blood (not recorded which). The source is a woman between 18 and 30 years old who had recovered from COVID-19.

The chain recombines TRBV10-3 with TRBJ1-1; D is perhaps TRBD1 (6 bases). CDR1 ENHRY and CDR2 SYGVKD come from the germline V gene. The length of the CDR3 is 14 residues. V was trimmed by 5 bases and J by 5 bases, leaving 15 bases between them. The CDR3 spells CAISKDRLQTEAFF. In DNA form, the CDR3 reads TGTGCCATCAGTAAAGACAGGTTACAGACTGAAGCTTTCTTT.

The chain carries TRBV12-3 or TRBV12-4 and TRBJ2-5; TRBD1 agrees at 8 bases. CDR3 length: 13 amino acids. V trimming: 6 bases; J trimming: 9 bases; junction bases outside the gene matches: 9. The CDR3 region is CASSTGTGVPQYF. The CDR3 bases are TGTGCCAGCAGCACCGGGACAGGTGTACCCCAGTACTTC.

The chain joins TRBV7-9 to TRBJ2-1; 8 positions agree with TRBD2. There are 14 residues in the CDR3. Looked up from germline, CDR1 is SEHNR and CDR2 is FQNEAQ (reference sequence). V lost 2 bases to trimming and J lost 6 bases; unmatched junction nucleotides: 3. CDR3 coding DNA: TGTGCCAGCAGCTTAAGTGGGACTAGCAATGAGCAGTTCTTC. As protein: CASSLSGTSNEQFF.

J is TRBJ2-1 and V is TRBV7-6; tentative D call: TRBD2 (5 bases). CDR1 and CDR2 (germline): SGHVS, FNYEAQ. Trimming stripped 2 bases from V and 5 bases from J, with 7 bases between. The CDR3 totals 13 residues. CDR3 bases: TGTGCCAGCAGCTTACCCGGGAACAATGAGCAGTTCTTC. Translating it yields CASSLPGNNEQFF.

V and J are TRBV2 and TRBJ1-2; 7 bases fit TRBD1. Germline lookup yields CDR1 SNHLY and CDR2 FYNNEI. Losses at the gene ends were 6 bases for V and 7 bases for J; bases not matched to a gene: 5. CDR3 size: 12 residues. The CDR3 reads CASRRQGSGYTF. The CDR3 DNA sequence: TGTGCCAGCAGGAGACAGGGTTCTGGCTACACCTTC.

The genes are TRBV28 and TRBJ1-1; the D gene is possibly TRBD1 (5 bases). V dropped 6 bases and J dropped 1 base, with 12 bases sitting between them. This CDR3 region has 14 residues. Germline assignment: CDR1 MDHEN and CDR2 SYDVKM. The CDR3 loop is CASRNGHSNTEAFF. The DNA for the CDR3 is TGTGCCAGCAGGAATGGACACTCGAACACTGAAGCTTTCTTT.

The chain recombines TRBV10-1 with TRBJ2-5; TRBD1 matches at 10 bases. The J segment lost 5 bases and the V segment lost 6 bases, leaving 15 bases of the junction unmatched. Germline V gene lookup returns CDR1 WNHNN and CDR2 SYGVQD (reference sequence). The CDR3 totals 17 residues. The CDR3 nucleotides are TGCGCCAGCAGCTTGAACCCGGGACAGGGGAATCAGGAGACCCAGTACTTC. This translates into CASSLNPGQGNQETQYF.

The chain combines TRBV28 with TRBJ1-1; D call uncertain. Germline CDR1 is MDHEN and CDR2 is SYDVKM. Trimming shortened V by 6 bases and J by 5 bases, and 13 bases separated the two germline ends. This CDR3 region has 13 residues. The CDR3, as DNA: TGTGCCAGCAGCCCGACGGAGGATACTGAAGCTTTCTTT. Amino acid sequence: CASSPTEDTEAFF. Drawing the rest from reference TRBV28 and TRBJ1-1, the complete variable domain is DVKVTQSSRYLVKRTGEKVFLECVQDMDHENMFWYRQDPGLGLRLIYFSYDVKMKEKGDIPEGYSVSREKKERFSLILESASTNQTSMYLCASSPTEDTEAFFGQGTRLTVV.

In its sample, this clone was seen once. The chain carries TRBV30 and TRBJ1-5; TRBD1 might be the D (6 bases). The CDR3 loop spans 15 amino acids. Germline V CDR1 and CDR2: GTSNPN, SVGIG (reference sequence). V was clipped by 2 bases and J by 2 bases, with 13 bases between them. CDR3 coding DNA: TGTGCCTGGAGTATAGGGGGTCCGGGCAATCAGCCCCAGCATTTT. Residues: CAWSIGGPGNQPQHF.

This chain links TRBV6-5 with TRBJ2-7, with 8 bases lining up with TRBD2. CDR1 is MNHEY, CDR2 SVGAGI, per germline. Trimming took 6 bases from V and 4 from J; bases not matched to a gene: 8. The CDR3 extends over 14 amino acids. The CDR3 protein is CASRPRGGEYEQYF. CDR3 coding DNA: TGTGCCAGCAGACCTCGGGGGGGCGAGTACGAGCAGTACTTC.